The text below deals with one TCR beta chain. The antigen it binds to is not known. One base away there is no much larger clone; base qualities are not given. These data originate in a study of lymphopenia after photon versus proton radiotherapy (dated by TCRdb to the late 2010s). Turning to the overall study: The study compared the immunological effects of photon versus proton radiation therapy in patients with gastrointestinal tumors who developed high-grade lymphopenia. A cohort of approximately 20 patients with gastrointestinal tumors who received either photon or proton therapy and subsequently developed lymphopenia was included. The study was designed to characterize how the impact on the immune system differs between the two radiation modalities. General conclusions and limits of the study: After the lymphocyte count nadir, photon-treated repertoires showed oligoclonal expansion, especially of CD8+ Temra cells, which drove the drop in diversity. The authors looked at the survival association only in patients who died, and they framed better survival with proton therapy as a possibility rather than a demonstrated result. During treatment, patients who received photon therapy lost naive T cells and TCR diversity and gained effector/memory populations, whereas patients who received proton therapy remained relatively stable. Across the cohort, an inverse correlation was found between a larger post-nadir drop in TCR diversity and overall survival time among patients who died.

The protocol used for the library was the immunoSEQ multiplex PCR assay. T cell repertoires were profiled by deep sequencing of rearranged TCR beta loci, alongside multiparametric flow cytometry. Here the immuneACCESS table is served through TCRdb, limited to in-frame sequences with V and J called. Missing clones are a known gap in these copies; in checked studies unresolved V genes cover under half, and the rest lacks a known reason. This sample is represented by approximately 25,000 clones; roughly 80% of them were singletons. Around 20% of the sample is in the top ten clones. The CDR3 starts with the cysteine, ends with the phenylalanine, and has 13 residues. The sequence is cut down to CDR3 DNA, 39 bases in frame from base 1. V has 7 bases trimmed and J has 7 bases trimmed; junction bases matching no gene number 4. According to the germline V gene, CDR1 reads MDHEN and CDR2 reads SYDVKM.

The sequence joins TRBV28 to TRBJ1-5; 10 bases in the junction line up with TRBD1. The receptor was isolated from a woman aged 70-85 years with pancreatic cancer. Sequencing used peripheral blood, obtained from a patient treated with proton-based radiotherapy. The sequenced DNA: TGTGCCAGCAAAACGACAGGGGGCCAGCCCCAGCATTTT. This codes for CASKTTGGQPQHF.